This is a list of T cell receptor beta chains from one sample in a study of blood T cell repertoires in COVID-19. Here immunoSEQ multiplex PCR was the method, and the copy in TCRdb shows in-frame clones only, minus some. This sample has under 200,000 clones, with approximately 86% found just once. The sample was peripheral blood. The source of these receptors is a man aged 65-85 years with acute or convalescent COVID-19. CDR3s leave out the opening cysteine and the closing phenylalanine or tryptophan.

TRBV5-1 | ASSSISVTETQY
TRBV6-2/TRBV6-3 | ASSYYRDRGMQPQH
TRBV7-3 | ASSYGLARGEETQY
TRBV28 | ASSLSGTLDTQY
TRBV6-4 | ASRENSGGAYEQY
TRBV10-3 | AISESAEKLF
TRBV5-1 | ASSLGTRETEAF
TRBV30 | AWSRGGRGASTDTQY
TRBV28 | ASRHREGYT
TRBV4-1 | ASSQERTLAVTTDTQY
TRBV14 | ASSQSGWERNIQY
TRBV2 | ATSGQAARDTEAF
TRBV11-2 | ASSLSGQDLSYEQY
TRBV9 | ASTPGQPNYGYT
TRBV1 | TSTGGNYGYT
TRBV6-5 | ASSYGQGFSYEQY
TRBV30 | AWSVPGSNQPQH
TRBV27 | ASSLNSGGNTEAF
TRBV7-2 | ASSLSTDTQY
TRBV20-1 | SAVTRYEQY
TRBV5-4 | ASSQGLAGPYEQY
TRBV19 | ASSQNEKLF
TRBV28 | ASSSPDTQY
TRBV20-1 | SASTENYGYT
TRBV5-4 | ASSSAGRVTEAF
TRBV27 | ASNTGRANEKLF
TRBV6-5 | ASSHDRANTEAF
TRBV20-1 | SAGGQGDEAF
TRBV15 | ATSRDVGATQY
TRBV5-6 | ASSLEGGTYEQY
TRBV3-1/TRBV3-2 | ASSPATGSGNTIY
TRBV7-2 | ASSPVRGWNTEAF
TRBV7-3 | ASSPLVNTEAF
TRBV28 | ATYSNEKLF